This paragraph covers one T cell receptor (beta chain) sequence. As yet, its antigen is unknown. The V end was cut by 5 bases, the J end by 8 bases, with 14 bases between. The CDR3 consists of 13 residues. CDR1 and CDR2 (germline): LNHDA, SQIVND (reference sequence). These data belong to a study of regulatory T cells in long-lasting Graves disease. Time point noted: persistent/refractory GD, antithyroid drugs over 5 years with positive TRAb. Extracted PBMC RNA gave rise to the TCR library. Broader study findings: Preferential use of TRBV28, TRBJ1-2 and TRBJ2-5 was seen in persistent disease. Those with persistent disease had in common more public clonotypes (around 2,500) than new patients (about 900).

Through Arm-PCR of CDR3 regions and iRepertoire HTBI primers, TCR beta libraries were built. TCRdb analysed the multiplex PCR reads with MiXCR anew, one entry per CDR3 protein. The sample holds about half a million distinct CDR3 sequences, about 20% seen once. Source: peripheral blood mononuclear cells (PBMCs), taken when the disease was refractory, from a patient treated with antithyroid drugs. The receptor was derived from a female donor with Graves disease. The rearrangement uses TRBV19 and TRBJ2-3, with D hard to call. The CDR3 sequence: CASSRPPSGTQYF. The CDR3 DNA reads TGTGCCAGTAGTCGCCCCCCCTCGGGTACGCAGTATTTT. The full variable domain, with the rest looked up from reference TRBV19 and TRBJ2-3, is DGGITQSPKYLFRKEGQNVTLSCEQNLNHDAMYWYRQDPGQGLRLIYYSQIVNDFQKGDIAEGYSVSREKKESFPLTVTSAQKNPTAFYLCASSRPPSGTQYFGPGTRLTVL.